This is a list of T cell receptor beta chains from one sample in a study of PD-1 blockade in classical Hodgkin lymphoma. Some clones are missing from TCRdb's copy, which holds only in-frame ones; the method was immunoSEQ multiplex PCR. In the table there are about 93,000 clones, around 78% of which are singletons. This sample comprised peripheral blood mononuclear cells (PBMCs), obtained before the fourth cycle of nivolumab. The receptor source for this set is a human donor with classical Hodgkin lymphoma. Both conserved end residues are part of each CDR3. The order of the fields is J gene, V gene, clone size, D gene, CDR3 length, CDR3 DNA, CDR3 protein. D genes are given only for firm matches. Part of the rows lack a size; the others show once, few, many or a class for expanded clones.

TRBJ2-3 | TRBV9 | once | TRBD2 | 16 | TGTGCCAGCAGCGCGACCCCGGGACTAGCAGTGGATACGCAGTATTTT | CASSATPGLAVDTQYF
TRBJ2-7 | TRBV5-1 | - | - | 15 | TGCGCCAGCAGCTTGGGCTGGATGGGGTCCTACGAGCAGTACTTC | CASSLGWMGSYEQYF
TRBJ1-4 | TRBV10-3 | - | TRBD1 | 15 | TGTGCCATCAGTTTTACAGGGGAACCTAATGAAAAACTGTTTTTT | CAISFTGEPNEKLFF
TRBJ2-5 | TRBV11-3 | - | TRBD1 | 15 | TGTGCCAGCAGCTTAGGACAGGGGCTGGGGGAGACCCAGTACTTC | CASSLGQGLGETQYF
TRBJ2-1 | TRBV29-1 | - | TRBD1 | 14 | TGCAGCGTTGCCGGACAGGGGCATTACAATGAGCAGTTCTTC | CSVAGQGHYNEQFF
TRBJ2-7 | TRBV28 | - | TRBD1 | 19 | TGTGCCAGCTACCCCACCCCGGGACAGGGCCCCACATCTGGGGGGTGGGAGTACTTC | CASYPTPGQGPTSGGWEYF
TRBJ2-4 | TRBV10-3 | - | - | 16 | TGTGCCATCAGTGGTTCGGCAGGGCTAGCCAAAAACATTCAGTACTTC | CAISGSAGLAKNIQYF
TRBJ2-4 | TRBV2 | - | - | 15 | TGTGCCAGCAGTGAGCGGATTCTAGCCAAAAACATTCAGTACTTC | CASSERILAKNIQYF
TRBJ2-3 | TRBV2 | few | - | 12 | TGTGCCAGCACTGACTTGTCAGATACGCAGTATTTT | CASTDLSDTQYF
TRBJ2-1 | TRBV9 | - | TRBD1 | 15 | TGTGCCAGCAGCCCCGGGACAGGTTTCTACAATGAGCAGTTCTTC | CASSPGTGFYNEQFF
TRBJ2-1 | TRBV7-3 | - | TRBD2 | 15 | TGTGCCAGCAGCCCTTGGACTAGCGGAAACAATGAGCAGTTCTTC | CASSPWTSGNNEQFF
TRBJ2-7 | TRBV2 | - | TRBD2 | 14 | TGTGCCAGCAACAGAATTCTAGCGGACTACGAGCAGTACTTC | CASNRILADYEQYF
TRBJ2-7 | TRBV25-1 | - | TRBD2 | 16 | TGTGCCAGCAGTGAAATGGGCGGGGGAGGGATCTACGAGCAGTACTTC | CASSEMGGGGIYEQYF
TRBJ1-4 | TRBV11-2 | - | - | 15 | TGTGCCAGCAGCTTACGGCGGGCCGCGAGAGAAAAACTGTTTTTT | CASSLRRAAREKLFF
TRBJ1-2 | TRBV12-5 | - | - | 15 | TGTGCTAGTGGCCTGGCAGGGGAAGTTAACTATGGCTACACCTTC | CASGLAGEVNYGYTF
TRBJ1-2 | TRBV6-5 | - | TRBD1 | 13 | TGTGCCAGCAGTCCGACAGGGAACTATGGCTACACCTTC | CASSPTGNYGYTF
TRBJ1-1 | TRBV7-2 | - | - | 13 | TGTGCCAGTAATCGACAGAGTTACACTGAAGCTTTCTTT | CASNRQSYTEAFF
TRBJ1-2 | TRBV19 | few | - | 14 | TGTGCCAGTAGTATGTCCCCCTCCTCTTATGGCTACACCTTC | CASSMSPSSYGYTF
TRBJ1-1 | TRBV6-6 | - | TRBD1 | 14 | TGTGCCAGCAACAACAGGGGTTTGGACACTGAAGCTTTCTTT | CASNNRGLDTEAFF
TRBJ1-2 | TRBV7-2 | once | - | 13 | TGTGCCAGCAGCCCACCGGGCGACTATGGCTACACCTTC | CASSPPGDYGYTF
TRBJ1-4 | TRBV4-2 | - | - | 15 | TGTGCCAGCAGCCAAGTGACAGGTTTTGCTGAAAAACTGTTTTTT | CASSQVTGFAEKLFF
TRBJ1-5 | TRBV19 | - | TRBD1 | 12 | TGTGTTAGGGGACAGGGCAATCAGCCCCAGCATTTT | CVRGQGNQPQHF
TRBJ1-2 | TRBV19 | - | - | 14 | TGTGCCACCTACGACATGTGGGGAGGGAAAGGCTACACCTTC | CATYDMWGGKGYTF
TRBJ1-5 | TRBV12-5 | - | - | 17 | TGTGCTAGTGGTTTGATACCTACACAGGATACCTATCAGCCCCAGCATTTT | CASGLIPTQDTYQPQHF
TRBJ1-4 | TRBV19 | - | - | 14 | TGTGCCAGTAGTATCCGTGTGGGCGGGGAAAAACTGTTTTTT | CASSIRVGGEKLFF
TRBJ2-1 | TRBV4-1 | - | TRBD1 | 16 | TGCGCCAGCAGCCGGGGGACAGGGTGGGGCCAAAATGAGCAGTTCTTC | CASSRGTGWGQNEQFF
TRBJ1-5 | TRBV7-2 | - | - | 13 | TGTGCCAGCAGCTTAAGGGGTTTCCAGCCCCAGCATTTT | CASSLRGFQPQHF
TRBJ1-2 | TRBV13 | - | - | 13 | TGTGCCACCAAACCAGCCGGGACCAAAGGGTACACCTTC | CATKPAGTKGYTF
TRBJ1-6 | TRBV19 | - | - | 16 | TGTGCCAGTAGTTACCGGGAGGGAGACTATAATTCACCCCTCCACTTT | CASSYREGDYNSPLHF
TRBJ2-1 | TRBV30 | once | - | 12 | TGTGCCTGGGGCCACGGGTACAATGAGCAGTTCTTC | CAWGHGYNEQFF
TRBJ1-1 | TRBV20-1 | once | - | 11 | TGCAGTGCTAGAGGGGGGCTTGAAGCTTTCTTT | CSARGGLEAFF
TRBJ2-2 | TRBV6-6 | - | - | 15 | TGTGCCAGCAGTACCGGATGGACAGACACCGGGGAGCTGTTTTTT | CASSTGWTDTGELFF
TRBJ1-4 | TRBV7-6 | - | TRBD1 | 17 | TGTGCCAGCAGCTTGGTTTACAGGGGTACAACTAATGAAAAACTGTTTTTT | CASSLVYRGTTNEKLFF